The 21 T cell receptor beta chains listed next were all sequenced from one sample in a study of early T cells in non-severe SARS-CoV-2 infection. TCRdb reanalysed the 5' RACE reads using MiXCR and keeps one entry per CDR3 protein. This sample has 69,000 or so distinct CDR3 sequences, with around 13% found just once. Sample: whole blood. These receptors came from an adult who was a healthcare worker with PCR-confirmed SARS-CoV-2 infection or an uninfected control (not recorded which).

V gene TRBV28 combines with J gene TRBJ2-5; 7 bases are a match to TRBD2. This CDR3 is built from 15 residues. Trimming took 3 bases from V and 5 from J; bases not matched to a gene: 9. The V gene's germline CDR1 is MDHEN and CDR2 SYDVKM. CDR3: CASSLPGGRPETQYF. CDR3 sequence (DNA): TGTGCCAGCAGTTTGCCGGGGGGTAGACCGGAGACCCAGTACTTC.

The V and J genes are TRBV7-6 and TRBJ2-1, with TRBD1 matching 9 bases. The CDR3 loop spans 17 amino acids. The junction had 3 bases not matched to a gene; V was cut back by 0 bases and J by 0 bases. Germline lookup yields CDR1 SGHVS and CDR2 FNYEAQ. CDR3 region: CASSLAPDRGSYNEQFF. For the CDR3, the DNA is TGTGCCAGCAGCTTAGCCCCGGACAGGGGCTCCTACAATGAGCAGTTCTTC.

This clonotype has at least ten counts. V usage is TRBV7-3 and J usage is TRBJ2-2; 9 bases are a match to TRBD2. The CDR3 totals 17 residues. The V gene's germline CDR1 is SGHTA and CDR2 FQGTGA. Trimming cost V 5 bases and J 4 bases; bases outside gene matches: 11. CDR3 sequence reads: CASSQRRLAGSTGELFF. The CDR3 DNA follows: TGTGCCAGCAGCCAAAGAAGGCTAGCGGGGAGCACCGGGGAGCTGTTTTTT.

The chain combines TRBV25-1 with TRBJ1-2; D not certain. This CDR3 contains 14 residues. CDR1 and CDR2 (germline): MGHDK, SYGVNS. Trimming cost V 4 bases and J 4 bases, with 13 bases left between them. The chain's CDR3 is CASSGLGSSYGYTF. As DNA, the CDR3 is TGTGCCAGCAGTGGACTGGGGTCGAGCTATGGCTACACCTTC.

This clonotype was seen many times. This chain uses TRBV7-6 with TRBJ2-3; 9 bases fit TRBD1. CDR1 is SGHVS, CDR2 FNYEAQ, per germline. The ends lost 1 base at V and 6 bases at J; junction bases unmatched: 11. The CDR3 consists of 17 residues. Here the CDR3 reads CASSLESGTGRSDTQYF. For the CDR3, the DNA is TGTGCCAGCAGCTTAGAATCGGGGACAGGGAGGTCTGATACGCAGTATTTT.

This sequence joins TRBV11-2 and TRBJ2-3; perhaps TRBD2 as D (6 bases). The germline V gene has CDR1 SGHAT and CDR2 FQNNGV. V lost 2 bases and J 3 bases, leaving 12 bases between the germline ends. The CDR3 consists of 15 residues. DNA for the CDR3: TGTGCCAGCAGCTTAACAGCGGGTGGGACAGATACGCAGTATTTT. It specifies CASSLTAGGTDTQYF.

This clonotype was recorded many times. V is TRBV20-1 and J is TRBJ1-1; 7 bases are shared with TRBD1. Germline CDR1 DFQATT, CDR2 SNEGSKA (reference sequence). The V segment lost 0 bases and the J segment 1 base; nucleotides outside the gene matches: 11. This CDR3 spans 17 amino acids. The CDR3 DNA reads TGCAGTGCTAGAGATGCGCGTGCGGGGACAGCGAACACTGAAGCTTTCTTT. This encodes CSARDARAGTANTEAFF.

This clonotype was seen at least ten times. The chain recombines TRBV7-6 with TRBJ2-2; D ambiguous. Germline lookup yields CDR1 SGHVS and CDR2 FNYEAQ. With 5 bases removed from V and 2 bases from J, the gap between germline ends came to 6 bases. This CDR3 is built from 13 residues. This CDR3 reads CASSIINTGELFF. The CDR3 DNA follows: TGTGCCAGCAGCATCATAAACACCGGGGAGCTGTTTTTT.

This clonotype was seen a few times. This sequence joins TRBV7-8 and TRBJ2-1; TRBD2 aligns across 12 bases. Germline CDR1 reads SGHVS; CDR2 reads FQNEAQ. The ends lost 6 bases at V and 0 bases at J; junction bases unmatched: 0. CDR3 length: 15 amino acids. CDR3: CASRTSGSSYNEQFF. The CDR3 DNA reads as TGTGCCAGCAGGACTAGCGGGAGCTCCTACAATGAGCAGTTCTTC.

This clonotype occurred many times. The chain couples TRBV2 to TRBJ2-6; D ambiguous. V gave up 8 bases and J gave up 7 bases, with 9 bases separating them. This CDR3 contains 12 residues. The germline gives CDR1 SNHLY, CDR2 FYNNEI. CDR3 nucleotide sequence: TGTGCCAGCGCCAGGATCGCCAACGTCCTGACTTTC. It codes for CASARIANVLTF.

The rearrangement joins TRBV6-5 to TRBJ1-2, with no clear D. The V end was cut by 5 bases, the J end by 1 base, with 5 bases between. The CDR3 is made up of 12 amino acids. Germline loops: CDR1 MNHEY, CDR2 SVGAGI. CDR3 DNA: TGTGCCAGCAGTCCCAGTAACTATGGCTACACCTTC. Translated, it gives CASSPSNYGYTF.

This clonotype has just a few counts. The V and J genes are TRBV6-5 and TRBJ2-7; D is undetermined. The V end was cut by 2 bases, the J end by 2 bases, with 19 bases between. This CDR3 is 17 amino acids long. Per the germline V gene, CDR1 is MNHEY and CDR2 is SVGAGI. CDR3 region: CASSYLPPAVRPYEQYF. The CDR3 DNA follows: TGTGCCAGCAGTTACCTTCCGCCGGCAGTCCGACCCTACGAGCAGTACTTC.

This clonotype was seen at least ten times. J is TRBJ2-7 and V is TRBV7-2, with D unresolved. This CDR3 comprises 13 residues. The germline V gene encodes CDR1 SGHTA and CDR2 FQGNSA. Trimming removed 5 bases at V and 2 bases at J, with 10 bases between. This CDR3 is CASSPGLTYEQYF. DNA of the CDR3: TGTGCCAGCAGCCCCGGCCTAACCTACGAGCAGTACTTC. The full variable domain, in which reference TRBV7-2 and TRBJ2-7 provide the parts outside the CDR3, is GAGVSQSPSNKVTEKGKDVELRCDPISGHTALYWYRQSLGQGLEFLIYFQGNSAPDKSGLPSDRFSAERTGGSVSTLTIQRTQQEDSAVYLCASSPGLTYEQYFGPGTRLTVT.

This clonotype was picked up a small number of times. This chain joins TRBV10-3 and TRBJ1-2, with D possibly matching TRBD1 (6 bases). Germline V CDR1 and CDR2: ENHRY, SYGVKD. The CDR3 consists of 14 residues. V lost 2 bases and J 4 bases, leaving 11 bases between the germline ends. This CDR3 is CAISESGGPYGYTF. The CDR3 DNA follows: TGTGCCATCAGTGAGAGCGGGGGGCCCTATGGCTACACCTTC.

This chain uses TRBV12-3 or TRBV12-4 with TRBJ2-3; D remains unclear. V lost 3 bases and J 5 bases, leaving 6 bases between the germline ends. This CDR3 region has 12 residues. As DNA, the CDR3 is TGTGCCAGCAGTTTGCGTGTAGATACGCAGTATTTT. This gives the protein CASSLRVDTQYF.

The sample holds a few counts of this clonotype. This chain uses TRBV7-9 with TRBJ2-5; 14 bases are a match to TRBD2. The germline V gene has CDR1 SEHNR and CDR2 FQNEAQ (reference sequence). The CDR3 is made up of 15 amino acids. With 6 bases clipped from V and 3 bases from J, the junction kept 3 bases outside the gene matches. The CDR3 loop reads CASRQGLAGEETQYF. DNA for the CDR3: TGTGCCAGCAGACAGGGACTAGCGGGAGAAGAGACCCAGTACTTC. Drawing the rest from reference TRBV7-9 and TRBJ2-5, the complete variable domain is DTGVSQNPRHKITKRGQNVTFRCDPISEHNRLYWYRQTLGQGPEFLTYFQNEAQLEKSRLLSDRFSAERPKGSFSTLEIQRTEQGDSAMYLCASRQGLAGEETQYFGPGTRLLVL.

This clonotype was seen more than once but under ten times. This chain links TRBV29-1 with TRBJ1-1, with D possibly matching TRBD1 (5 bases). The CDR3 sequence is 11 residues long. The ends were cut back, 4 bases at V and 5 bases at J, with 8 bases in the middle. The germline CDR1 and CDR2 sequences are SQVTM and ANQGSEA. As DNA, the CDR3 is TGCAGCGTTGCAGGGCGGACTGAAGCTTTCTTT. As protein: CSVAGRTEAFF.

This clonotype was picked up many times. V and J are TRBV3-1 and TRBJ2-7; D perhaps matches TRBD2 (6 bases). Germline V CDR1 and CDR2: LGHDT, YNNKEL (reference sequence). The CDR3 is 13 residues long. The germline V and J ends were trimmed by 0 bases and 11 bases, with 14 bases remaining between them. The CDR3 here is CASSQEGGTKKYF. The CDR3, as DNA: TGTGCCAGCAGCCAAGAAGGCGGGACGAAGAAGTACTTC.

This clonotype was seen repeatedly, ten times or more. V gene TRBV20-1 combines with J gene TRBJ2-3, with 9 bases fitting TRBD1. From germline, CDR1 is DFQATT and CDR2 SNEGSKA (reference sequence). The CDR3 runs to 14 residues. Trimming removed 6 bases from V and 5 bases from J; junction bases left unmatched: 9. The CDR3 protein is CSASPGQGLDTQYF. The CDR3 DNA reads TGCAGTGCCTCTCCGGGACAGGGCCTAGATACGCAGTATTTT.

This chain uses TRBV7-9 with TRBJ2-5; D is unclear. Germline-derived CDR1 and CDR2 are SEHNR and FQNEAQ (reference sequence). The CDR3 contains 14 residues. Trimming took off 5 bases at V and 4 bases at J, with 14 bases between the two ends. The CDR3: CASSTGPARETQYF. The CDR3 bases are TGTGCCAGCAGCACGGGCCCAGCACGAGAGACCCAGTACTTC.

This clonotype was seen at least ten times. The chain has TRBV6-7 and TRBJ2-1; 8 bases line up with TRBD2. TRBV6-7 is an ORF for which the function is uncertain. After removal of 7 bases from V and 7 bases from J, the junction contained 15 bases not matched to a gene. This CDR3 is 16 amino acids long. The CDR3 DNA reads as TGTGCCAGCAAACTCCCCATCCGGGAGGGGCTGAATGAGCAGTTCTTC. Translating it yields CASKLPIREGLNEQFF.